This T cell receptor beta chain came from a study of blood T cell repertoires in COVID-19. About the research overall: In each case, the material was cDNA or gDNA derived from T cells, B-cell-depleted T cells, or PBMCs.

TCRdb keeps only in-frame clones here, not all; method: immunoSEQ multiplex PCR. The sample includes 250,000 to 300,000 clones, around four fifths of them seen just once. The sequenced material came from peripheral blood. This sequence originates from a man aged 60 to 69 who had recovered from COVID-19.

CDR3 DNA: TGTGCCAGCAGCTTAGAGGCGGCGAACACTGAAGCTTTCTTT. This translates into CASSLEAANTEAFF. V is TRBV7-9 and J is TRBJ1-1; D not certain. Trimming left V 1 base short and J 1 base short, with 7 bases between. Germline values: CDR1 SEHNR, CDR2 FQNEAQ (reference sequence). This CDR3 contains 14 residues.